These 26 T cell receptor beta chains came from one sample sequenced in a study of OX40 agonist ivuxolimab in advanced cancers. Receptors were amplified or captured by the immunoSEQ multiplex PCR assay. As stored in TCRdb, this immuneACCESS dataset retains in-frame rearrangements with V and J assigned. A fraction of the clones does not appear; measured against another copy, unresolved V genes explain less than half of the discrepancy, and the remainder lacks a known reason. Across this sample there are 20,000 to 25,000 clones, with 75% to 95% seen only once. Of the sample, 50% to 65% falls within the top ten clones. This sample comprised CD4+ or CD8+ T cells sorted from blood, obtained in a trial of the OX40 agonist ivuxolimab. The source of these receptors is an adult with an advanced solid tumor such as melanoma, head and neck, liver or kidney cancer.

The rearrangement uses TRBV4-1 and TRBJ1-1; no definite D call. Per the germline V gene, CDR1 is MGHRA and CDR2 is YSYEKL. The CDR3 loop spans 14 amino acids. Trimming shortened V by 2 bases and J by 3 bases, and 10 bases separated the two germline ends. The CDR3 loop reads CASSQIVWDTEAFF. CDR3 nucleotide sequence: TGCGCCAGCAGCCAAATAGTTTGGGACACTGAAGCTTTCTTT.

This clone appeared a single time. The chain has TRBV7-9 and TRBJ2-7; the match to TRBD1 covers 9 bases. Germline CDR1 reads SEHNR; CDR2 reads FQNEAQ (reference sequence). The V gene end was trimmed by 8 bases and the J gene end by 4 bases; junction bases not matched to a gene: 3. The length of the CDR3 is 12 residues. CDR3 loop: CASRGQGYEQYF. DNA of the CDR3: TGTGCCAGCCGAGGACAGGGGTACGAGCAGTACTTC.

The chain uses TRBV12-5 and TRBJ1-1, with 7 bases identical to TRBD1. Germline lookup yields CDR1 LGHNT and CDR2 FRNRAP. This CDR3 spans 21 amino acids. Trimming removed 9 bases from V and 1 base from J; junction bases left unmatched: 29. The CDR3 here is CARNPSSALFGTVSGNTEAFF. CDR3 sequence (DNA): TGTGCTAGAAATCCTTCCTCAGCCCTCTTCGGGACAGTATCAGGGAACACTGAAGCTTTCTTT.

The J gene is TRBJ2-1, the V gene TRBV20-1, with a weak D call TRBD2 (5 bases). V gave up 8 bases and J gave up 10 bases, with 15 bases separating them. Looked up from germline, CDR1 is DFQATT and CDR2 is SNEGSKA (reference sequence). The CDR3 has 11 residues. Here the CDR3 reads CSIPGEAEQFF. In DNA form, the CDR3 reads TGCAGTATCCCCGGGGAAGCCGAGCAGTTCTTC.

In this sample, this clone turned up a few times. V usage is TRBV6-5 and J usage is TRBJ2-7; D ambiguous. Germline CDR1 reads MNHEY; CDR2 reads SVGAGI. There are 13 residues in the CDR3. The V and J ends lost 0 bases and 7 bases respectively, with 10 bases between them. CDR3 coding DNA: TGTGCCAGCAGTTACTCAAGCGCCCGGGAGCAGTACTTC. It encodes CASSYSSAREQYF.

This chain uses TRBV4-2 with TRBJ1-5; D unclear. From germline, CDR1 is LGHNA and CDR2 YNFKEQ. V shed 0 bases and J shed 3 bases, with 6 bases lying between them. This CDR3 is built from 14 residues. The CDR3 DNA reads TGTGCCAGCAGCCAAGATCGGCACAATCAGCCCCAGCATTTT. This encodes CASSQDRHNQPQHF.

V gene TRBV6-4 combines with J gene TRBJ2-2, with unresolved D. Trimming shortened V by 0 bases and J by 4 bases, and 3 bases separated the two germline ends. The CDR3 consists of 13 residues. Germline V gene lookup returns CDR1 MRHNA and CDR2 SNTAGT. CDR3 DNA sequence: TGTGCCAGCAGTGACTCACCCACCGGGGAGCTGTTTTTT. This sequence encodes CASSDSPTGELFF.

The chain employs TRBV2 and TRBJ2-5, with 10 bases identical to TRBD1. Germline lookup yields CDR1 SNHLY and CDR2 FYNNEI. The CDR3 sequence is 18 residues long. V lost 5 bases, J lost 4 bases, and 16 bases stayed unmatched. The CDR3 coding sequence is TGTGCCAGCAGTCATGAGCCCGGGACAGGGGCCGTACGAGAGACCCAGTACTTC. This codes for CASSHEPGTGAVRETQYF. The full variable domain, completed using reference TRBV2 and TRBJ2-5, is EPEVTQTPSHQVTQMGQEVILRCVPISNHLYFYWYRQILGQKVEFLVSFYNNEISEKSEIFDDQFSVERPDGSNFTLKIRSTKLEDSAMYFCASSHEPGTGAVRETQYFGPGTRLLVL.

CDR3 residues: CASRYGRNYGYTF. The DNA of the CDR3 is TGTGCCAGCAGATACGGGAGGAACTATGGCTACACCTTC. This chain links TRBV6-6 with TRBJ1-2, with D unresolved. The CDR3 length is 13 residues. Germline V gene sequence: CDR1 MNHNY, CDR2 SVGAGI (reference sequence). Trimming pared 6 bases from V and 2 bases from J, leaving 10 bases between.

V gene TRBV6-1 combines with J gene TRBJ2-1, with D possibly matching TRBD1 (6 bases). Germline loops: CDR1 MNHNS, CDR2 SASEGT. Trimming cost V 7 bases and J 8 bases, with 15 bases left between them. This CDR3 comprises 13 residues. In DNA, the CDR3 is TGTGCCAGCATGGTTGGGGGCTCGGATGAGCAGTTCTTC. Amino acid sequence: CASMVGGSDEQFF.

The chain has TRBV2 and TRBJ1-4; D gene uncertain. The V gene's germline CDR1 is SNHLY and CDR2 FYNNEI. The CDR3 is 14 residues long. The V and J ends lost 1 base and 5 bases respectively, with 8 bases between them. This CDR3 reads CASSEGQLNEKLFF. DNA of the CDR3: TGTGCCAGCAGTGAAGGGCAGCTGAATGAAAAACTGTTTTTT.

The CDR3: CAISGTLSAEAFF. CDR3 coding DNA: TGTGCCATCAGTGGAACCTTAAGCGCTGAAGCTTTCTTT. V is TRBV10-3 and J is TRBJ1-1; D unresolved. The V gene lost 4 bases and the J gene lost 6 bases, with 12 bases spanning the gap. The CDR3 extends over 13 amino acids. The germline V gene has CDR1 ENHRY and CDR2 SYGVKD.

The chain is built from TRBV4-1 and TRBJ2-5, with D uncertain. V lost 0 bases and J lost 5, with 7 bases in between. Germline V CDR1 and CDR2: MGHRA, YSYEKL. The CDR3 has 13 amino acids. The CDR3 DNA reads TGCGCCAGCAGCCAAGAAGTGTTGGAGACCCAGTACTTC. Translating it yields CASSQEVLETQYF.

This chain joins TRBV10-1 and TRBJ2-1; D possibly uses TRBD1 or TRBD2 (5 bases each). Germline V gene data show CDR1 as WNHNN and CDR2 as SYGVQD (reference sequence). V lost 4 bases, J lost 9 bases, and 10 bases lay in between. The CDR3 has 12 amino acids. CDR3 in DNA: TGCGCCAGCAGTGCCCCAGGGACTGAGCAGTTCTTC. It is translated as CASSAPGTEQFF.

The CDR3 loop reads CASSDGDSPLHF. In DNA, the CDR3 is TGTGCCAGCAGTGACGGAGATTCACCCCTCCACTTT. The chain joins TRBV6-4 to TRBJ1-6; no firm D call. V lost 2 bases, J lost 8 bases, and 4 bases lay in between. The germline gives CDR1 MRHNA, CDR2 SNTAGT. The CDR3 consists of 12 residues.

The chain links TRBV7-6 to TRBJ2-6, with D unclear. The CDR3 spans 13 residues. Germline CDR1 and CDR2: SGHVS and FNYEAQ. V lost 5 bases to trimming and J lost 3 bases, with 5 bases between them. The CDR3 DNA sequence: TGTGCCAGCAGCGTGGTTGGGGCCAACGTCCTGACTTTC. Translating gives CASSVVGANVLTF.

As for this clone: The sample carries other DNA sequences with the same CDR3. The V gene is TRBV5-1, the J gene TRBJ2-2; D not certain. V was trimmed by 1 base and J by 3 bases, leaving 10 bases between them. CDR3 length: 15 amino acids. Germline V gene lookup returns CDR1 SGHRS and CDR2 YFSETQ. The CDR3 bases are TGCGCCAGCAGCTTGAGATCTTGGGACACCGGGGAGCTGTTTTTT. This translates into CASSLRSWDTGELFF. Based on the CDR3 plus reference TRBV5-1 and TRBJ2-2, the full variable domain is KAGVTQTPRYLIKTRGQQVTLSCSPISGHRSVSWYQQTPGQGLQFLFEYFSETQRNKGNFPGRFSGRQFSNSRSEMNVSTLELGDSALYLCASSLRSWDTGELFFGEGSRLTVL.

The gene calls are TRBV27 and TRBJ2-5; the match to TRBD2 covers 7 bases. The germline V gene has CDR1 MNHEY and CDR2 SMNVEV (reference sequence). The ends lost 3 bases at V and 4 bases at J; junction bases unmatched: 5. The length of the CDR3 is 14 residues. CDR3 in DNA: TGTGCCAGCAGTTTCGGGAGGAAAACAGAGACCCAGTACTTC. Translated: CASSFGRKTETQYF.

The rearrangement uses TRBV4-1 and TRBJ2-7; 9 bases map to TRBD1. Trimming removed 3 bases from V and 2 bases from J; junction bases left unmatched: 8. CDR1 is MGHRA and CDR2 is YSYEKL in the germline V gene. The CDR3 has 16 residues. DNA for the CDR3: TGCGCCAGCAGCCATCCCACCGGGACAGGGACCTACGAGCAGTACTTC. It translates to CASSHPTGTGTYEQYF.

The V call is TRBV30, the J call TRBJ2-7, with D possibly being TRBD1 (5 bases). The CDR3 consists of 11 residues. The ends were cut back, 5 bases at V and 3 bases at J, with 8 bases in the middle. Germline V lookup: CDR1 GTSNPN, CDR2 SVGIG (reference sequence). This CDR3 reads CAWDQGYEQYF. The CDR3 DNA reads TGTGCCTGGGATCAGGGCTACGAGCAGTACTTC.

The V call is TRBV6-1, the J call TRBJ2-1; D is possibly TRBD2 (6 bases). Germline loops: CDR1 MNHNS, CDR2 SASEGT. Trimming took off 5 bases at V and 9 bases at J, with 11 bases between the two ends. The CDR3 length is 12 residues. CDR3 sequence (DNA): TGTGCCAGCAGTATGGGGGGAGGTGAGCAGTTCTTC. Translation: CASSMGGGEQFF.

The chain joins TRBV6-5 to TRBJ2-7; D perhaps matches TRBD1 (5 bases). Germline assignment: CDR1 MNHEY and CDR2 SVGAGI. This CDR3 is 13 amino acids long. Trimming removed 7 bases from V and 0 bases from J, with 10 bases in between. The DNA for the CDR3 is TGTGCCAGCACCGACAGCCTCTCCTACGAGCAGTACTTC. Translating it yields CASTDSLSYEQYF.

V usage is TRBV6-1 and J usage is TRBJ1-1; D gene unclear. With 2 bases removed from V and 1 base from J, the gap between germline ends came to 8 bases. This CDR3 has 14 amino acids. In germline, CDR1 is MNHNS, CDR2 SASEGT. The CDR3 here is CASSEWSGNTEAFF. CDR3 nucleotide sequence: TGTGCCAGCAGTGAATGGTCAGGGAACACTGAAGCTTTCTTT.

The DNA for the CDR3 is TGTGCCAGCAGCTTATCACAGCGAAGCTCCTACGAGCAGTACTTC. Translation: CASSLSQRSSYEQYF. This chain connects TRBV13 to TRBJ2-7; no definite D call. The CDR3 is 15 residues long. V was clipped by 2 bases and J by 0 bases, with 11 bases between them. Looked up from germline, CDR1 is PRHDT and CDR2 is FYEKMQ (reference sequence).

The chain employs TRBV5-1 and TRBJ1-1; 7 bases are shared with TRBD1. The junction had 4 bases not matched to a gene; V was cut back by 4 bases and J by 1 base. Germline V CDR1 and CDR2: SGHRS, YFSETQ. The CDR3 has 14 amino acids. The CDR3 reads CASSLTGTNTEAFF. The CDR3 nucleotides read TGCGCCAGCAGCCTGACAGGGACGAACACTGAAGCTTTCTTT. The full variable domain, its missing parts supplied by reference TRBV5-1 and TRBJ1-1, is KAGVTQTPRYLIKTRGQQVTLSCSPISGHRSVSWYQQTPGQGLQFLFEYFSETQRNKGNFPGRFSGRQFSNSRSEMNVSTLELGDSALYLCASSLTGTNTEAFFGQGTRLTVV.

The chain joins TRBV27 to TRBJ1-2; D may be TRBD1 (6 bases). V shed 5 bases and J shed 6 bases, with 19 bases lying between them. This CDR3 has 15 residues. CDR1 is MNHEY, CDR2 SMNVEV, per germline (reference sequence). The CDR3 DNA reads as TGTGCCAGCAGTGTGGACAGCAACTATGTAGATGGCTACACCTTC. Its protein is CASSVDSNYVDGYTF.